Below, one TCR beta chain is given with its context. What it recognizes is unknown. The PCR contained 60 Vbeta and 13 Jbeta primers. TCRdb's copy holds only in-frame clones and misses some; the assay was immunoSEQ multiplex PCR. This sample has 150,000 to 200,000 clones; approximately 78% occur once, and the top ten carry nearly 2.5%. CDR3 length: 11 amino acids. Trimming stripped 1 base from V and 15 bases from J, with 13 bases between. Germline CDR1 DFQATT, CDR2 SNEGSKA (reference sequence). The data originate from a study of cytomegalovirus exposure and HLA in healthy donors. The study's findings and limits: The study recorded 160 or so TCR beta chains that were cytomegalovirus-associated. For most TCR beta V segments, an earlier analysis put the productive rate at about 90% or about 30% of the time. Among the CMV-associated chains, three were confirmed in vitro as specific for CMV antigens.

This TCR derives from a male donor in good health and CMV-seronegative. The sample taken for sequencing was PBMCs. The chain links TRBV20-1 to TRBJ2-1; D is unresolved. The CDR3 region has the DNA TGCAGTGCTAGAGGCTGGCTAGGCGGGTTCTTC. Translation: CSARGWLGGFF.